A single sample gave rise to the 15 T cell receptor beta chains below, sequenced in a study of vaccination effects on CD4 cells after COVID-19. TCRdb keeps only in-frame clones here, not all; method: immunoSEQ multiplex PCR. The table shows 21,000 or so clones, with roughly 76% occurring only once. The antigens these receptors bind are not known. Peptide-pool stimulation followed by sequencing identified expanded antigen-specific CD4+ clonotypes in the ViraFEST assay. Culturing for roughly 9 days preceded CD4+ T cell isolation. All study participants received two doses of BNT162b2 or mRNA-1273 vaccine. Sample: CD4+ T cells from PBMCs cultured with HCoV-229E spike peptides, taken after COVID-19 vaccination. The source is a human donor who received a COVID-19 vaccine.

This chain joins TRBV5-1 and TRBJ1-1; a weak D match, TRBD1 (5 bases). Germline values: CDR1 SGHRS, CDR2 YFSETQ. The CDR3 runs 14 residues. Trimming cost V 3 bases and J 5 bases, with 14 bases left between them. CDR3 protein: CASSWNGGGTEAFF. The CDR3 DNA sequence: TGCGCCAGCAGCTGGAACGGGGGGGGGACTGAAGCTTTCTTT.

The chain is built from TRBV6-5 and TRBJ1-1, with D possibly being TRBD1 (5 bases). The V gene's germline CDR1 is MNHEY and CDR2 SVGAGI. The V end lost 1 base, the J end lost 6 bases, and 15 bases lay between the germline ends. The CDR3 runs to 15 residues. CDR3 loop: CASSYFQGGSAEAFF. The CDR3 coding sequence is TGTGCCAGCAGTTACTTCCAGGGAGGTTCCGCTGAAGCTTTCTTT.

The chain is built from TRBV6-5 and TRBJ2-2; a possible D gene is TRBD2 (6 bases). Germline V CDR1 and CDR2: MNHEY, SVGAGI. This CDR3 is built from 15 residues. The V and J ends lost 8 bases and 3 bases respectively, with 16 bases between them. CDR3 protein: CASRTTGVDTGELFF. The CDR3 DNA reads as TGTGCCAGCCGCACGACGGGAGTGGACACCGGGGAGCTGTTTTTT.

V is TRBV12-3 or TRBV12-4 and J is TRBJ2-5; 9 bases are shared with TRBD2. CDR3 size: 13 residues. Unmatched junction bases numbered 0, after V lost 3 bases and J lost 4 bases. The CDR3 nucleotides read TGTGCCAGCAGTTTTAGCGGGGGAGAGACCCAGTACTTC. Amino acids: CASSFSGGETQYF.

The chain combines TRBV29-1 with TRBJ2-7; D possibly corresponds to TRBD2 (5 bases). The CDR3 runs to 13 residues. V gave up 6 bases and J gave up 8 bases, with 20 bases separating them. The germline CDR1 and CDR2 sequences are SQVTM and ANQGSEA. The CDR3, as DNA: TGCAGCGTCGACGGTAAAGGTGGAGGTCAGCAGTACTTC. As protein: CSVDGKGGGQQYF.

Here the CDR3 DNA reads TGCAGTGCTAGTACATGGGGGGATGAAGCTTTCTTT. Translated: CSASTWGDEAFF. This rearrangement joins TRBV20-1 to TRBJ1-1, with a tentative D call TRBD1 (5 bases). The V end was cut by 3 bases, the J end by 7 bases, with 12 bases between. Germline CDR1 reads DFQATT; CDR2 reads SNEGSKA (reference sequence). The CDR3 covers 12 residues.

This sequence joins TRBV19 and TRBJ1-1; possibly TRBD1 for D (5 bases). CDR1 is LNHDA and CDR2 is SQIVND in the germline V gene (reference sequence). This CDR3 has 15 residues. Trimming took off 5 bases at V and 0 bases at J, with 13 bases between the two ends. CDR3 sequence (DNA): TGTGCCAGTAGTGTCGGAGGGGCCTTGAACACTGAAGCTTTCTTT. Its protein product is CASSVGGALNTEAFF. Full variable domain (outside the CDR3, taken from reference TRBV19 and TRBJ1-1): DGGITQSPKYLFRKEGQNVTLSCEQNLNHDAMYWYRQDPGQGLRLIYYSQIVNDFQKGDIAEGYSVSREKKESFPLTVTSAQKNPTAFYLCASSVGGALNTEAFFGQGTRLTVV.

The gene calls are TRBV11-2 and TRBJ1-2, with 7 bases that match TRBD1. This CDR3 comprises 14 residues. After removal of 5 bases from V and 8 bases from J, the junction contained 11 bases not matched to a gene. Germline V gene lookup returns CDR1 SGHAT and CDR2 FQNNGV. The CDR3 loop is CASSPQGFWNGYTF. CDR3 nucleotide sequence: TGTGCCAGCAGCCCACAGGGGTTTTGGAACGGCTACACCTTC. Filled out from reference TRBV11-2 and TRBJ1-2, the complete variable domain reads EAGVAQSPRYKIIEKRQSVAFWCNPISGHATLYWYQQILGQGPKLLIQFQNNGVVDDSQLPKDRFSAERLKGVDSTLKIQPAKLEDSAVYLCASSPQGFWNGYTFGSGTRLTVV.

Here the CDR3 DNA reads TGTGCCAGCAGCTTAGTTGGGGGTTGGAAAGACATTATCCGCGAGCAGTACTTC. As protein: CASSLVGGWKDIIREQYF. The chain has TRBV11-2 and TRBJ2-7; D possibly uses TRBD1 or TRBD2 (5 bases each). The V and J ends lost 1 base and 6 bases respectively, with 25 bases between them. This CDR3 comprises 18 residues. Germline assignment: CDR1 SGHAT and CDR2 FQNNGV.

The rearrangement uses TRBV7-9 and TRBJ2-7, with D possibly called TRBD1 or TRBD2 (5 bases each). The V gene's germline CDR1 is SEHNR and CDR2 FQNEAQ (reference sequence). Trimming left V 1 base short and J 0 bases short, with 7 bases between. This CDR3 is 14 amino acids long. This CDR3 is CASSLGGTSYEQYF. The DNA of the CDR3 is TGTGCCAGCAGCTTAGGGGGGACCTCCTACGAGCAGTACTTC.

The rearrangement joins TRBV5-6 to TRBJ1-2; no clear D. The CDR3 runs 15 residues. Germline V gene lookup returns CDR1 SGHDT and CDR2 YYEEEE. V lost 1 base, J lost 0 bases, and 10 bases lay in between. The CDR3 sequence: CASSLYGVANYGYTF. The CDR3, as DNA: TGTGCCAGCAGCTTGTACGGGGTGGCTAACTATGGCTACACCTTC. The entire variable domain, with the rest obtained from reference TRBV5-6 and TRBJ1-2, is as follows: DAGVTQSPTHLIKTRGQQVTLRCSPKSGHDTVSWYQQALGQGPQFIFQYYEEEERQRGNFPDRFSGHQFPNYSSELNVNALLLGDSALYLCASSLYGVANYGYTFGSGTRLTVV.

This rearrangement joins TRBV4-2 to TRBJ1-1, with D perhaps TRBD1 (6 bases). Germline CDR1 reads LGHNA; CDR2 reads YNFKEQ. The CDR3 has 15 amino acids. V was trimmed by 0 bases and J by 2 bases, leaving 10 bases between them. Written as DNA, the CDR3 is TGTGCCAGCAGCCAAGAAGGGGGGGGAAACACTGAAGCTTTCTTT. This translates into CASSQEGGGNTEAFF.

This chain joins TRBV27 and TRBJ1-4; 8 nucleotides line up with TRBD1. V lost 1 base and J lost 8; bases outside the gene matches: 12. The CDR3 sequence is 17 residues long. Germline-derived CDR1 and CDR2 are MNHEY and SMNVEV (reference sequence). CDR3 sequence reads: CASSLYSLGQGGEKLFF. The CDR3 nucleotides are TGTGCCAGCAGTTTATACTCCCTAGGACAGGGAGGGGAAAAACTGTTTTTT.

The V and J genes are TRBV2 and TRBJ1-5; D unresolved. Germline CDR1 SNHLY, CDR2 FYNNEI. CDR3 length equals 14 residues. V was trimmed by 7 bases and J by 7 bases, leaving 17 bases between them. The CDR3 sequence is CASNGRREAQPQHF. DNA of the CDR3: TGTGCCAGCAACGGACGGCGAGAAGCACAGCCCCAGCATTTT. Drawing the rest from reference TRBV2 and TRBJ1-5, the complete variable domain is EPEVTQTPSHQVTQMGQEVILRCVPISNHLYFYWYRQILGQKVEFLVSFYNNEISEKSEIFDDQFSVERPDGSNFTLKIRSTKLEDSAMYFCASNGRREAQPQHFGDGTRLSIL.

CDR3 amino acids: CASRWGRTNEKLFF. The CDR3 nucleotides are TGTGCCAGTAGATGGGGAAGGACTAATGAAAAACTGTTTTTT. The V call is TRBV19, the J call TRBJ1-4; D gene uncertain. CDR3 size: 14 residues. V was clipped by 6 bases and J by 2 bases, with 10 bases between them. CDR1 is LNHDA and CDR2 is SQIVND in the germline V gene (reference sequence).